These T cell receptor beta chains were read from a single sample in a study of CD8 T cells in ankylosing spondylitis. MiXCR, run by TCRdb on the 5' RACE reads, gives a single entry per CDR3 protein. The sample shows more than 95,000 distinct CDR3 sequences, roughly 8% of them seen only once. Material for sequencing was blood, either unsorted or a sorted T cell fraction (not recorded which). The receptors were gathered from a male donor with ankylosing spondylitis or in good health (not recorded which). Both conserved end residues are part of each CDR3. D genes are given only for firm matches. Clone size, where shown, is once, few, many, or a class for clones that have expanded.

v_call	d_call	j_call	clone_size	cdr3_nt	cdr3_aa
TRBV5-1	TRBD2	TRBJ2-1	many	TGCGCCAGCAGCCCAACTAGCGGATACAATGAGCAGTTCTTC	CASSPTSGYNEQFF
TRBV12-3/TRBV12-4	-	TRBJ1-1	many	TGTGCCAGCAGTATTAGATATGGAGCTTTGAACACTGAAGCTTTCTTT	CASSIRYGALNTEAFF
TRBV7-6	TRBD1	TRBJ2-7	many	TGTGCCAGCAGCCTTAGACAGGGGGAGACCTCCTACGAGCAGTACTTC	CASSLRQGETSYEQYF
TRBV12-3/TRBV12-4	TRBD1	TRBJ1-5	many	TGTGCCAGCAGTTCGGGACAGGGCAATCAGCCCCAGCATTTT	CASSSGQGNQPQHF
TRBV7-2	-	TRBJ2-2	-	TGTGCCAGCAGCTTAGATAGAGCCACCGGGGAGCTGTTTTTT	CASSLDRATGELFF
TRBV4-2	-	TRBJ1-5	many	TGTGCCAGCAGCATACAGGGCGGGAATCAGCCCCAGCATTTT	CASSIQGGNQPQHF
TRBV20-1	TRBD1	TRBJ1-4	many	TGCAGTGCTAGAGAAGGACAGGGGTCAAAACTGTTTTTT	CSAREGQGSKLFF
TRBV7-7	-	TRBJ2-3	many	TGTGCTAGCAGCTTAGGGCCCCAGGATACGCAGTATTTT	CASSLGPQDTQYF
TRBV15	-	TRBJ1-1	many	TGTGCCACCAGCAGAGATCGCCTCGTTTGGGACACTGAAGCTTTCTTT	CATSRDRLVWDTEAFF
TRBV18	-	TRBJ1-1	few	TGTGCCAGCTCCGGACATCCAGGAACTGAAGCTTTCTTT	CASSGHPGTEAFF
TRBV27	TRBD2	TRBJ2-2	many	TGTGCCAGCAGTTCACTAGCGGGGGGGCCTACCGGGGAGCTGTTTTTT	CASSSLAGGPTGELFF
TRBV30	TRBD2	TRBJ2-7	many	TGTGCCTGGAGTAACAAAGCGGGAATCGCGTACGAGCAGTACTTC	CAWSNKAGIAYEQYF
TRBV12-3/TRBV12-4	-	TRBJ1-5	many	TGTGCCAGCAGTTCGGGCTTCGTGGGACAGCCCCAGCATTTT	CASSSGFVGQPQHF
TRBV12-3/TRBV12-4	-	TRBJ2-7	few	TGTGCCAGCAGTACAGGAAGGTGGTACGAGCAGTACTTC	CASSTGRWYEQYF
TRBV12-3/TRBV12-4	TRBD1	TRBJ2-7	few	TGTGCCAGCAGTTTAGGACAGGGTTTCTCCTACGAGCAGTACTTC	CASSLGQGFSYEQYF